A selection of T cell receptor beta chains follows, all from one sample in a study of tumor-infiltrating lymphocytes in oesophageal squamous cell carcinoma. Via MiXCR, TCRdb re-called the PCR reads, giving one row per CDR3 protein. The sample includes about 19,000 distinct CDR3 sequences, around 40% of them seen just once. The material sequenced was esophageal tumor tissue. These receptors were taken from a male donor with esophageal squamous cell carcinoma. CDR3s include the opening cysteine and the closing phenylalanine or tryptophan. Each record gives: V gene, clone size, J gene, D gene, CDR3 protein, CDR3 DNA. The D gene is left open where the match is weak. Only part of the rows carry a size: once, few, many, or a class if the clone is expanded.

TRBV6-1,large,TRBJ1-5,TRBD1,CASSAGGYSNQPQHF,TGTGCCAGCAGTGCAGGGGGCTATAGCAATCAGCCCCAGCATTTT
TRBV7-9,many,TRBJ1-6,.,CASSLEDSPLHF,TGTGCCAGCAGCTTAGAGGATTCACCCCTCCACTTT
TRBV7-6,.,TRBJ2-5,.,CASSSDQTSYF,TGTGCCAGCAGCTCAGATCAAACTAGCTACTTC
TRBV7-9,large,TRBJ1-2,TRBD1,CASSLDGTVYGYTF,TGTGCCAGCAGCTTAGACGGGACAGTGTATGGCTACACCTTC
TRBV7-6,.,TRBJ1-4,.,CASSLGGGPTNEKLFF,TGTGCCAGCAGCTTAGGCGGGGGGCCAACTAATGAAAAACTGTTTTTT
TRBV7-9,few,TRBJ2-1,TRBD2,CASSLASGSKQFF,TGTGCCAGCAGCTTAGCTAGCGGGAGCAAGCAGTTCTTC
TRBV11-1,.,TRBJ2-4,.,CASSSRPAKNIQYF,TGTGCCAGCAGTTCACGACCAGCCAAAAACATTCAGTACTTC
TRBV14,many,TRBJ2-1,.,CASSQQGNPYNEQFF,TGTGCCAGCAGCCAACAGGGAAATCCTTACAATGAGCAGTTCTTC
TRBV2,few,TRBJ2-3,TRBD2,CASSQRLAGGADTQYF,TGTGCCAGCAGTCAGCGACTAGCGGGGGGAGCAGATACGCAGTATTTT
TRBV12-3/TRBV12-4,.,TRBJ2-7,.,CASSFLGSNEQYF,TGTGCCAGCAGTTTTTTGGGGTCCAATGAGCAGTACTTC
TRBV7-6,few,TRBJ2-1,.,CASSLGSAYSYNEQFF,TGTGCCAGCAGCTTAGGATCGGCATATTCCTACAATGAGCAGTTCTTC
TRBV7-2,.,TRBJ2-7,TRBD2,CASSQQSGSSYEQYF,TGTGCCAGCAGCCAACAAAGCGGGAGCTCATACGAGCAGTACTTC
TRBV5-3,once,TRBJ2-7,.,CAPEVFYEQSF,TGTGCCCCTGAAGTGTTCTACGAGCAGTCCTTC
TRBV7-3,many,TRBJ2-3,.,CASSLSRGTDTQYF,TGTGCCAGCAGCTTAAGCCGGGGCACAGATACGCAGTATTTT
TRBV7-2,.,TRBJ2-1,.,CASSLVSGIRGNEQFF,TGTGCCAGCAGCTTAGTGTCCGGGATCAGGGGCAATGAGCAGTTCTTC
TRBV6-1,many,TRBJ1-1,TRBD1,CASSYDGRDRGTEAFF,TGTGCCAGCAGCTACGACGGCCGGGACAGGGGGACTGAAGCTTTCTTT
TRBV6-8,.,TRBJ2-1,TRBD2,CASTGGAYNEQFF,TGTGCCAGCACGGGGGGGGCCTACAATGAGCAGTTCTTC
TRBV5-5,.,TRBJ2-6,.,CASSLAGRVLSGANVLTF,TGTGCCAGCAGCTTGGCCGGGCGAGTTTTATCTGGGGCCAACGTCCTGACTTTC
TRBV12-3/TRBV12-4,.,TRBJ2-5,TRBD1,CASSPTRDRGLETQYF,TGTGCCAGCAGTCCGACCCGGGACAGGGGTTTAGAGACCCAGTACTTC
TRBV6-6,many,TRBJ1-5,.,CASSYSFGTRSNQPQHF,TGTGCCAGCAGTTACTCCTTTGGGACACGTAGCAATCAGCCCCAGCATTTT
TRBV6-2/TRBV6-3,.,TRBJ2-1,TRBD2,CASSDWAGGYNEQFF,TGTGCCAGCAGTGATTGGGCGGGGGGGTACAATGAGCAGTTCTTC
TRBV5-1,many,TRBJ1-6,.,CASSLVSGDSSPLHF,TGCGCCAGCAGCTTGGTGTCGGGGGATAGTTCACCCCTCCACTTT
TRBV6-1,many,TRBJ2-5,.,CASSGVGETQYF,TGTGCCAGCAGTGGAGTAGGAGAGACCCAGTACTTC
TRBV7-8,.,TRBJ2-7,TRBD1,CASSNRQGAYEQYF,TGTGCCAGCAGCAACAGACAGGGGGCCTACGAGCAGTACTTC
TRBV12-3/TRBV12-4,.,TRBJ1-2,.,CASSFSPVDGYTF,TGTGCCAGCAGTTTCAGTCCCGTCGACGGCTACACCTTC
TRBV7-2,.,TRBJ2-1,.,CASSFSIYEQFF,TGTGCCAGCAGCTTTTCGATCTACGAGCAGTTCTTC
TRBV7-2,.,TRBJ1-4,.,CASSSNMVENEKLFF,TGTGCCAGCAGCTCGAACATGGTGGAAAATGAAAAACTGTTTTTT
TRBV7-9,many,TRBJ2-4,.,CASREGGLAKNIQYF,TGTGCCAGCAGGGAAGGGGGGTTAGCCAAAAACATTCAGTACTTC
TRBV7-2,.,TRBJ2-7,.,CASSRGGGVREQYF,TGTGCCAGCAGCCGCGGTGGCGGGGTGAGAGAGCAGTACTTC
TRBV12-3/TRBV12-4,medium-sized,TRBJ1-1,.,CASSLVVNTEAFF,TGTGCCAGCAGTTTGGTTGTGAACACTGAAGCTTTCTTT
TRBV7-8,many,TRBJ1-6,.,CASSPPGGSSPLHF,TGTGCCAGCAGTCCCCCGGGGGGTAGTTCACCCCTCCACTTT
TRBV3-1,.,TRBJ2-7,.,CASSQETYEQYF,TGTGCCAGCAGCCAAGAGACATACGAGCAGTACTTC